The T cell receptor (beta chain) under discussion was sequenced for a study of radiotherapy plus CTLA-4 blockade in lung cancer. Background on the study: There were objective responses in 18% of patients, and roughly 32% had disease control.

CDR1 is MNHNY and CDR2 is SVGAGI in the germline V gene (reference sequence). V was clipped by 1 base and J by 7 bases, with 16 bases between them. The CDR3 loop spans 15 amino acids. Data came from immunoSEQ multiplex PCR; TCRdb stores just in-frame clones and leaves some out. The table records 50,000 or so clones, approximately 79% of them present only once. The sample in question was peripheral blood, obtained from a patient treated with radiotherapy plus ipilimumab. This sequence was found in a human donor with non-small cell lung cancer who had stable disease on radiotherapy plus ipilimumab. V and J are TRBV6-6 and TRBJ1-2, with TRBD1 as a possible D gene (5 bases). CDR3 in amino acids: CASSYFAGTSFGYTF. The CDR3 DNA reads TGTGCCAGCAGTTACTTCGCAGGGACTTCTTTTGGCTACACCTTC.